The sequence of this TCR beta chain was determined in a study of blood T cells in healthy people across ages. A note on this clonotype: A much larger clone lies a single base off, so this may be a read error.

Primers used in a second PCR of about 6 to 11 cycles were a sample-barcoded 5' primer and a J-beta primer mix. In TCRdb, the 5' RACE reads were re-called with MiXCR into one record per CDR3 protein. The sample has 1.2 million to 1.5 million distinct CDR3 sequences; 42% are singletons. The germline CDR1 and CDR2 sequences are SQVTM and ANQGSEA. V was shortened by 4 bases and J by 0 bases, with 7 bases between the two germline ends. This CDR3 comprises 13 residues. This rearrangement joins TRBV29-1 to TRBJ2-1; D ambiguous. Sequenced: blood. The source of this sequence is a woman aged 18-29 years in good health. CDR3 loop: CSVARSSYNEQFF. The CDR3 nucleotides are TGCAGCGTTGCAAGGAGCTCCTACAATGAGCAGTTCTTC.